This is a list of T cell receptor beta chains from one sample in a study of cytomegalovirus exposure and HLA in healthy donors. Clones were read by immunoSEQ multiplex PCR, and TCRdb kept only the in-frame ones, dropping some. Of hundreds of thousands of clones listed, over 65% are singletons. The sequenced sample consisted of PBMCs. The receptors were sampled from a man aged 18-30 years in good health and CMV-seronegative. Each CDR3 is given with its conserved first and last residue. Each record gives: clone size, D gene, J gene, V gene, CDR3 protein, CDR3 DNA. A D gene is named only where the DNA matches it firmly. Rows give clone size only sometimes, using once, few, many, or a class for an expanded clone.

abundance: -
d_gene: -
j_gene: TRBJ1-2
v_gene: TRBV6-5
CDR3aa: CASSEDRGYGYTF
CDR3nt: TGTGCCAGCAGTGAAGATAGGGGCTATGGCTACACCTTC

abundance: -
d_gene: -
j_gene: TRBJ1-2
v_gene: TRBV19
CDR3aa: CASSIQGYYGYTF
CDR3nt: TGTGCCAGTAGTATCCAGGGCTACTATGGCTACACCTTC

abundance: -
d_gene: -
j_gene: TRBJ2-5
v_gene: TRBV29-1
CDR3aa: CSANRWETQYF
CDR3nt: TGCAGCGCCAACAGGTGGGAGACCCAGTACTTC

abundance: -
d_gene: -
j_gene: TRBJ2-7
v_gene: TRBV5-1
CDR3aa: CASSLTGSGKGEQYF
CDR3nt: TGCGCCAGCAGCTTGACAGGTTCAGGGAAAGGCGAGCAGTACTTC

abundance: -
d_gene: -
j_gene: TRBJ2-7
v_gene: TRBV11-1
CDR3aa: CASSLIQGPYEQYF
CDR3nt: TGTGCCAGCAGCTTAATCCAGGGCCCCTACGAGCAGTACTTC

abundance: -
d_gene: TRBD2
j_gene: TRBJ2-7
v_gene: TRBV7-7
CDR3aa: CASSFRSSGAHRVLYEQYF
CDR3nt: TGTGCTAGCAGCTTTAGGTCTAGCGGGGCCCACCGGGTTCTCTACGAGCAGTACTTC

abundance: -
d_gene: -
j_gene: TRBJ2-2
v_gene: TRBV7-9
CDR3aa: CASSLMGRNTGELFF
CDR3nt: TGTGCCAGCAGCTTAATGGGCAGGAACACCGGGGAGCTGTTTTTT

abundance: -
d_gene: TRBD1
j_gene: TRBJ1-2
v_gene: TRBV29-1
CDR3aa: CSFGQGGGYTF
CDR3nt: TGCAGCTTCGGACAGGGTGGAGGCTACACCTTC

abundance: -
d_gene: TRBD2
j_gene: TRBJ2-3
v_gene: TRBV2
CDR3aa: CATSGLAGGTAGVQYF
CDR3nt: TGTGCCACATCGGGACTAGCGGGAGGGACCGCCGGAGTGCAGTATTTT

abundance: -
d_gene: -
j_gene: TRBJ1-3
v_gene: TRBV18
CDR3aa: CASSPSSVLPGNTIYF
CDR3nt: TGTGCCAGCTCACCGAGTTCCGTCCTCCCTGGAAACACCATATATTTT

abundance: -
d_gene: TRBD2
j_gene: TRBJ2-5
v_gene: TRBV2
CDR3aa: CASSDIAQREGRGETQYF
CDR3nt: TGTGCCAGCAGTGATATAGCCCAGCGGGAGGGCCGCGGAGAGACCCAGTACTTC

abundance: -
d_gene: -
j_gene: TRBJ2-7
v_gene: TRBV5-4
CDR3aa: CASSFFGQGRSGEQYF
CDR3nt: TGTGCCAGCAGCTTCTTTGGGCAGGGTAGGTCCGGCGAGCAGTACTTC

abundance: -
d_gene: -
j_gene: TRBJ1-1
v_gene: TRBV6-1
CDR3aa: CASIQQVNTEAFF
CDR3nt: TGTGCCAGCATCCAACAGGTGAACACTGAAGCTTTCTTT

abundance: -
d_gene: -
j_gene: TRBJ2-3
v_gene: TRBV27
CDR3aa: CASSFALSTHTQYF
CDR3nt: TGTGCCAGCAGTTTCGCCCTATCCACTCATACGCAGTATTTT

abundance: -
d_gene: TRBD1
j_gene: TRBJ2-7
v_gene: TRBV19
CDR3aa: CASSISGTGFPYEQYF
CDR3nt: TGTGCCAGTAGTATCTCCGGGACAGGGTTCCCCTACGAGCAGTACTTC

abundance: -
d_gene: -
j_gene: TRBJ2-7
v_gene: TRBV5-4
CDR3aa: CASSLGQGSYEQYF
CDR3nt: TGTGCCAGCAGCTTGGGGCAGGGGAGCTACGAGCAGTACTTC

abundance: once
d_gene: TRBD1
j_gene: TRBJ2-1
v_gene: TRBV6-5
CDR3aa: CASSSRDRDYNEQFF
CDR3nt: TGTGCCAGCAGTTCCCGGGACAGGGATTACAATGAGCAGTTCTTC

abundance: -
d_gene: TRBD1
j_gene: TRBJ2-5
v_gene: TRBV29-1
CDR3aa: CSVRTQGAEETQYF
CDR3nt: TGCAGCGTCCGAACGCAGGGGGCTGAAGAGACCCAGTACTTC

abundance: -
d_gene: TRBD2
j_gene: TRBJ2-2
v_gene: TRBV19
CDR3aa: CASSIRPSGHGSAGELFF
CDR3nt: TGTGCCAGTAGTATTCGGCCTAGCGGTCACGGGTCAGCAGGGGAGCTGTTTTTT